This T cell receptor (beta chain) is drawn from a study of lymphopenia after photon versus proton radiotherapy. Profiling relied on immunoSEQ multiplex PCR, and the TCRdb table lists in-frame clones only, not all of them. Seen here are 20,000 to 30,000 clones, 80% to 85% observed once, and the top ten hold about 20%. In the case of this clone: Antigen unknown.

Findings and limits, study-wide: Post-nadir diversity loss with photons came from oligoclonal expansion, particularly CD8+ Temra cells.

The CDR3 has 14 amino acids. V was clipped by 3 bases and J by 7 bases, with 12 bases between them. Germline values: CDR1 LNHDA, CDR2 SQIVND (reference sequence). The TCR comes from a woman aged 70-85 years with pancreatic cancer. The material was peripheral blood, obtained from a patient treated with proton-based radiotherapy. The chain is built from TRBV19 and TRBJ1-4; no clear D. The CDR3 loop reads CASSISGRSEKLFF. CDR3 bases: TGTGCCAGTAGTATCTCCGGACGGAGTGAAAAACTGTTTTTT.